Reported below is one T cell receptor beta chain. This sample is part of a study of shared clonotypes between healthy human individuals. The CDR3 consists of 14 residues. Germline CDR1 reads MGHRA; CDR2 reads YSYEKL. After removal of 4 bases from V and 1 base from J, the junction contained 3 bases not matched to a gene. TCRdb's table, derived via immunoSEQ multiplex PCR, lists solely in-frame clones and lacks some. Altogether hundreds of thousands of clones are present, around 96% being singletons, with the ten largest covering 0.095% to 0.13%. Positive CCR7 selection of CD45RO-negative cells yielded the naive CD8 cells, and terminally differentiated effector memory CD45RA+ cells were excluded.

The source of this sequence is a woman aged 25 to 39 in good health. Sequencing was done on a sample of naive CD8+ T cells sorted from blood. This chain connects TRBV4-1 to TRBJ2-7; 8 nucleotides match TRBD1. CDR3 region: CASSPRQGSYEQYF. For the CDR3, the DNA is TGCGCCAGCAGCCCCCGACAGGGGTCCTACGAGCAGTACTTC.